A single TCR beta chain is shown here with its context. What it recognizes is unknown. This specimen belongs to a study of cytomegalovirus exposure and HLA in healthy donors. V was shortened by 6 bases and J by 4 bases, with 13 bases between the two germline ends. This CDR3 contains 14 residues. Germline CDR1 MNHEY, CDR2 SVGAGI. Study-level results: A further, later analysis showed that HLA-associated TCR beta chains (compared with equally common others) were more clonally expanded. Previous analysis showed most TCR beta V segments were productive about 87% or about 30% of the time. With later analysis, a missense DCLRE1C variant became linked to TCR beta V- and J-gene trimming.

Primers: 60 Vbeta forward and 13 Jbeta reverse. This table comes from immunoSEQ multiplex PCR, and its TCRdb copy is limited to in-frame clones, with some not included. The sample data list under 200,000 clones. The rearrangement links TRBV6-5 to TRBJ1-5; a weak D match, TRBD1 (5 bases). Sequencing used PBMCs. This TCR derives from a woman aged 18 to 35 in good health and CMV-seropositive. This chain's CDR3 is CASSPQNRNQPQHF. The CDR3 bases are TGTGCCAGCAGCCCTCAGAACAGGAATCAGCCCCAGCATTTT.